This entry lists 20 T cell receptor beta chains sequenced from one sample in a study of OX40 agonist ivuxolimab in advanced cancers. TCRdb's copy holds only in-frame clones and misses some; the assay was immunoSEQ multiplex PCR. The sample shows roughly 41,000 clones, about 79% of them seen only once. The sample in question was CD4+ or CD8+ T cells sorted from blood, obtained in a trial of the OX40 agonist ivuxolimab. The receptors originated from an adult with an advanced solid tumor such as melanoma, head and neck, liver or kidney cancer.

The V gene is TRBV7-6, the J gene TRBJ2-1, with D possibly being TRBD1 or TRBD2 (5 bases each). The CDR3 consists of 15 residues. Germline-derived CDR1 and CDR2 are SGHVS and FNYEAQ. Trimming cost V 4 bases and J 5 bases, with 15 bases left between them. CDR3 coding DNA: TGTGCCAGCAGCTCCCGGGTGGGGGTAAACAATGAGCAGTTCTTC. It yields the protein CASSSRVGVNNEQFF.

This clone was seen more than once but under ten times. The J gene is TRBJ2-7, the V gene TRBV7-2; no clear D gene. Germline CDR1 is SGHTA and CDR2 is FQGNSA. The V end lost 3 bases, the J end lost 3 bases, and 9 bases lay between the germline ends. The CDR3 loop spans 13 amino acids. The CDR3 DNA follows: TGTGCCAGCAGCTTTTCGGCTAACTACGAGCAGTACTTC. Translated, it gives CASSFSANYEQYF.

This clone has a single count. The chain links TRBV5-1 to TRBJ2-2; D is uncertain. Germline values: CDR1 SGHRS, CDR2 YFSETQ. Trimming removed 0 bases from V and 3 bases from J, with 6 bases in between. The CDR3 is 14 amino acids. The CDR3 bases are TGCGCCAGCAGCTTGGACAGCTACACCGGGGAGCTGTTTTTT. It codes for CASSLDSYTGELFF.

CDR3 sequence reads: CATSRTPGLAGGDQDTQYF. As DNA, the CDR3 is TGTGCCACCAGCAGAACTCCGGGACTAGCGGGGGGCGACCAGGATACGCAGTATTTT. V gene TRBV15 combines with J gene TRBJ2-3, with 15 positions matching TRBD2. Trimming cost V 2 bases and J 6 bases; bases outside gene matches: 12. This CDR3 has 19 amino acids. Germline CDR1 reads LNHNV; CDR2 reads YYDKDF (reference sequence).

The chain combines TRBV6-5 with TRBJ2-7; TRBD2 matches at 10 bases. The length of the CDR3 is 14 residues. Germline CDR1 MNHEY, CDR2 SVGAGI. V shed 5 bases, J shed 4 bases, and the junction held 5 bases outside the gene matches. CDR3 nucleotides: TGTGCCAGCAGTCGAGCGGGGGGGCGATACGAGCAGTACTTC. As protein: CASSRAGGRYEQYF.

The rearrangement links TRBV11-2 to TRBJ2-3; 9 bases are shared with TRBD2. CDR3 length: 16 amino acids. The V gene end was trimmed by 6 bases and the J gene end by 2 bases; junction bases not matched to a gene: 9. The germline V gene encodes CDR1 SGHAT and CDR2 FQNNGV. The CDR3 is CASRRAGGLDTDTQYF. In nucleotides, the CDR3 is TGTGCCAGCAGGCGAGCGGGGGGCCTAGACACAGATACGCAGTATTTT.

This sequence joins TRBV30 and TRBJ2-2, with 7 bases lining up with TRBD2. J was trimmed by 0 bases and V by 8 bases; bases with no gene match: 6. The CDR3 has 14 residues. The germline V gene has CDR1 GTSNPN and CDR2 SVGIG (reference sequence). The CDR3 DNA reads as TGTGCCGGGACTACGACCTCGAACACCGGGGAGCTGTTTTTT. This sequence encodes CAGTTTSNTGELFF.

This clone was recorded once. V is TRBV5-1 and J is TRBJ2-5, with 10 bases lining up with TRBD2. J gave up 4 bases and V 0 bases, and 9 bases lay outside the gene matches. The CDR3 contains 17 residues. The germline CDR1 and CDR2 sequences are SGHRS and YFSETQ. CDR3 amino acids: CASSLDSVLAGRETQYF. Here the CDR3 DNA reads TGCGCCAGCAGCTTGGATTCGGTACTAGCGGGACGAGAGACCCAGTACTTC.

This clone occurred once. CDR3 protein: CASSLQSTGIGELFF. In DNA form, the CDR3 reads TGTGCCAGCAGCTTACAGTCAACAGGGATCGGGGAGCTGTTTTTT. The genes are TRBV7-8 and TRBJ2-2; perhaps TRBD1 as D (6 bases). V lost 2 bases and J 7 bases, leaving 14 bases between the germline ends. The CDR3 is 15 amino acids. The germline CDR1 and CDR2 sequences are SGHVS and FQNEAQ.

Notes on this clone: Sequence at one end of the junction differs from germline and may be a read error. This chain's CDR3 is CASSLTGGGTRYF. The CDR3 region has the DNA TGTGCCAGCAGCTTAACAGGCGGGGGGACCCGGTACTTC. The chain recombines TRBV7-3 with TRBJ2-5, with TRBD2 identical over 8 bases. This CDR3 region has 13 residues. CDR1 and CDR2 from the germline V gene are SGHTA and FQGTGA.

The CDR3 loop reads CASSYSHGGGGYTF. The DNA for the CDR3 is TGTGCCAGCAGTTACTCCCATGGGGGAGGTGGCTACACCTTC. This rearrangement joins TRBV6-6 to TRBJ1-2; TRBD1 might be the D (5 bases). The V end lost 0 bases, the J end lost 7 bases, and 12 bases lay between the germline ends. The CDR3 covers 14 residues. Germline values: CDR1 MNHNY, CDR2 SVGAGI (reference sequence).

For this clone: Other DNA sequences in this sample translate to the same CDR3. The genes are TRBV19 and TRBJ2-2; D could derive from TRBD1 or TRBD2 (6 bases each). From germline, CDR1 is LNHDA and CDR2 SQIVND (reference sequence). V lost 7 bases and J 4 bases, leaving 13 bases between the germline ends. The CDR3 has 14 residues. CDR3 DNA: TGTGCCAGTACTGGTGGGGGGCGCACCGGGGAGCTGTTTTTT. The encoded protein is CASTGGGRTGELFF. The full variable domain, with the rest looked up from reference TRBV19 and TRBJ2-2, is DGGITQSPKYLFRKEGQNVTLSCEQNLNHDAMYWYRQDPGQGLRLIYYSQIVNDFQKGDIAEGYSVSREKKESFPLTVTSAQKNPTAFYLCASTGGGRTGELFFGEGSRLTVL.

The rearrangement links TRBV5-4 to TRBJ1-2, with D perhaps matching TRBD1 (5 bases). Germline lookup yields CDR1 SGHNT and CDR2 YYREEE (reference sequence). This CDR3 comprises 15 residues. Trimming left V 0 bases short and J 1 base short, with 10 bases between. The CDR3 sequence is CASSLVSRDNYGYTF. The CDR3 DNA reads as TGTGCCAGCAGCTTGGTCTCCAGGGATAACTATGGCTACACCTTC.

The chain links TRBV11-1 to TRBJ1-5; D perhaps matches TRBD1 (5 bases). The CDR3 consists of 13 residues. The ends were cut back, 5 bases at V and 11 bases at J, with 16 bases in the middle. CDR1 is SGHAT and CDR2 is FQDESV in the germline V gene (reference sequence). The CDR3 spells CASSDTAEGAQHF. In nucleotides, the CDR3 is TGTGCCAGCAGCGATACAGCCGAAGGGGCCCAGCATTTT.

The chain employs TRBV7-6 and TRBJ2-5; 7 bases fit TRBD2. V trimming: 3 bases; J trimming: 2 bases; junction bases outside the gene matches: 15. The CDR3 is 18 amino acids. Per the germline V gene, CDR1 is SGHVS and CDR2 is FNYEAQ. The CDR3 is CASSFGRRGYLWQETQYF. The CDR3 DNA sequence: TGTGCCAGCAGCTTTGGGAGGCGGGGGTACTTGTGGCAAGAGACCCAGTACTTC.

The chain links TRBV19 to TRBJ2-1; D is perhaps TRBD2 (6 bases). CDR1 and CDR2 (germline): LNHDA, SQIVND (reference sequence). The CDR3 loop spans 14 amino acids. Trimming pared 10 bases from V and 1 base from J, leaving 14 bases between. The CDR3 protein is CATLEGSSYNEQFF. The CDR3 nucleotides are TGTGCCACCCTGGAGGGGTCTTCCTACAATGAGCAGTTCTTC.

This rearrangement joins TRBV5-1 to TRBJ1-6; 7 nucleotides agree with TRBD1. V gave up 4 bases and J gave up 8 bases; unmatched junction bases: 12. CDR1 is SGHRS, CDR2 YFSETQ, per germline. This CDR3 has 16 amino acids. The CDR3 region is CASSPQGWAGDSPLHF. As DNA, the CDR3 is TGCGCCAGCAGCCCACAGGGGTGGGCGGGGGATTCACCCCTCCACTTT.

This CDR3 reads CASSSRGAELYEQYF. The CDR3 nucleotides read TGTGCCAGCAGCTCCCGCGGGGCGGAACTCTACGAGCAGTACTTC. The chain uses TRBV7-2 and TRBJ2-7, with a tentative D call TRBD2 (6 bases). V was pared by 4 bases and J by 3 bases, with 16 bases between. The CDR3 sequence is 15 residues long. Germline V gene lookup returns CDR1 SGHTA and CDR2 FQGNSA.

The chain carries TRBV5-1 and TRBJ2-1, with D possibly being TRBD1 or TRBD2 (6 bases each). Per germline, CDR1 SGHRS and CDR2 YFSETQ. The CDR3 spans 14 residues. V dropped 3 bases and J dropped 6 bases, with 13 bases sitting between them. CDR3 region: CASSWGAGPNEQFF. The CDR3 DNA reads as TGCGCCAGCAGCTGGGGGGCAGGGCCCAATGAGCAGTTCTTC.

This chain links TRBV5-1 with TRBJ1-1, with unresolved D. This CDR3 contains 12 residues. Germline CDR1 is SGHRS and CDR2 is YFSETQ. Trimming stripped 6 bases from V and 0 bases from J, with 6 bases between. CDR3 in amino acids: CASTDMNTEAFF. In DNA form, the CDR3 reads TGCGCCAGCACCGATATGAACACTGAAGCTTTCTTT.